The rows below give T cell receptor beta chains drawn from one sample of a study of control samples from healthy donors and cancer patients. The protocol was immunoSEQ multiplex PCR, while the TCRdb copy is restricted to in-frame clones and leaves out a portion. The sample lists 60,000 to 75,000 clones, 70% to 90% seen once, with roughly 6% in the top ten. Material for sequencing was blood. The receptors were sampled from a man in his forties in good health. Each CDR3 is given with its conserved first and last residue. Fields, in order: J gene, V gene, D gene, clone size, CDR3 DNA, CDR3 protein. The D gene is left open where the match is weak. Expanded clones are given a class, and other clones once, few, many or no size at all.

j_call: TRBJ2-3; v_call: TRBV5-6; d_call: .; clone_size: once; cdr3_nt: TGTGCCAGCAGCGCTAGCGAGCGGGCGCAGTATTTT; cdr3_aa: CASSASERAQYF
j_call: TRBJ2-1; v_call: TRBV7-6; d_call: TRBD2; clone_size: .; cdr3_nt: TGTGCCAGCAGCCCTACGGGGGGCTCCTACAATGAGCAGTTCTTC; cdr3_aa: CASSPTGGSYNEQFF
j_call: TRBJ1-5; v_call: TRBV5-1; d_call: .; clone_size: .; cdr3_nt: TGCGCCAGCAGCTTGGGTGGGGATCAGCCCCAGCATTTT; cdr3_aa: CASSLGGDQPQHF
j_call: TRBJ2-7; v_call: TRBV6-5; d_call: .; clone_size: .; cdr3_nt: TGTGCCAGCAGTCCCCCCCGCGAGCAGTACTTC; cdr3_aa: CASSPPREQYF
j_call: TRBJ1-4; v_call: TRBV4-3; d_call: .; clone_size: .; cdr3_nt: TGCGCCAGCAGCCAACTCGACACTCGGACCTATTTGTATGAAAAACTGTTTTTT; cdr3_aa: CASSQLDTRTYLYEKLFF
j_call: TRBJ2-3; v_call: TRBV6-2/TRBV6-3; d_call: .; clone_size: .; cdr3_nt: TGTGCCAGCAGTCCGAGAAGGGGGGTGGTAGATACGCAGTATTTT; cdr3_aa: CASSPRRGVVDTQYF
j_call: TRBJ2-3; v_call: TRBV5-8; d_call: .; clone_size: .; cdr3_nt: TGTGCCAGCAGCTTGGGGCAGGGAGGATACACAGATACGCAGTATTTT; cdr3_aa: CASSLGQGGYTDTQYF
j_call: TRBJ2-1; v_call: TRBV4-1; d_call: TRBD2; clone_size: .; cdr3_nt: TGCGCCAGCAGCCAACCTCTAGCGGGAGAAGGTAATGAGCAGTTCTTC; cdr3_aa: CASSQPLAGEGNEQFF
j_call: TRBJ2-7; v_call: TRBV9; d_call: .; clone_size: .; cdr3_nt: TGTGCCAGCAGCGTAAGTAACCTCCCCAACGAGCAGTACTTC; cdr3_aa: CASSVSNLPNEQYF
j_call: TRBJ2-1; v_call: TRBV7-8; d_call: .; clone_size: .; cdr3_nt: TGTGCCAGCAGCTTAGATAGGGACCTATACAATGAGCAGTTCTTC; cdr3_aa: CASSLDRDLYNEQFF
j_call: TRBJ1-3; v_call: TRBV9; d_call: .; clone_size: once; cdr3_nt: TGTGCCAGCAGCGTAGAGGGGGGCCAATTCTCTGGAAACACCATATATTTT; cdr3_aa: CASSVEGGQFSGNTIYF
j_call: TRBJ2-7; v_call: TRBV14; d_call: .; clone_size: .; cdr3_nt: TGTGCCAGCAGCCCGGCGACGGGACGCCTGGCCGAGCAGTACTTC; cdr3_aa: CASSPATGRLAEQYF
j_call: TRBJ2-3; v_call: TRBV11-3; d_call: .; clone_size: .; cdr3_nt: TGTGCCAGCAGCTTAGGGGATACGCAGTATTTT; cdr3_aa: CASSLGDTQYF
j_call: TRBJ1-6; v_call: TRBV15; d_call: TRBD1; clone_size: .; cdr3_nt: TGTGCCACCAGCACCCAATGGACAGGGGAGAATTCACCCCTCCACTTT; cdr3_aa: CATSTQWTGENSPLHF
j_call: TRBJ1-1; v_call: TRBV19; d_call: .; clone_size: .; cdr3_nt: TGTGCCAGCAAAACCGACAGGAGGGGGGCTGAAGCTTTCTTT; cdr3_aa: CASKTDRRGAEAFF
j_call: TRBJ1-2; v_call: TRBV5-1; d_call: .; clone_size: .; cdr3_nt: TGCGCCAGCAGCTTGGGTGATAAGGGCTACACCTTC; cdr3_aa: CASSLGDKGYTF
j_call: TRBJ1-2; v_call: TRBV3-1/TRBV3-2; d_call: .; clone_size: .; cdr3_nt: TGTGCCAGCAGCCTAGGAGGCTATGGCTACACCTTC; cdr3_aa: CASSLGGYGYTF